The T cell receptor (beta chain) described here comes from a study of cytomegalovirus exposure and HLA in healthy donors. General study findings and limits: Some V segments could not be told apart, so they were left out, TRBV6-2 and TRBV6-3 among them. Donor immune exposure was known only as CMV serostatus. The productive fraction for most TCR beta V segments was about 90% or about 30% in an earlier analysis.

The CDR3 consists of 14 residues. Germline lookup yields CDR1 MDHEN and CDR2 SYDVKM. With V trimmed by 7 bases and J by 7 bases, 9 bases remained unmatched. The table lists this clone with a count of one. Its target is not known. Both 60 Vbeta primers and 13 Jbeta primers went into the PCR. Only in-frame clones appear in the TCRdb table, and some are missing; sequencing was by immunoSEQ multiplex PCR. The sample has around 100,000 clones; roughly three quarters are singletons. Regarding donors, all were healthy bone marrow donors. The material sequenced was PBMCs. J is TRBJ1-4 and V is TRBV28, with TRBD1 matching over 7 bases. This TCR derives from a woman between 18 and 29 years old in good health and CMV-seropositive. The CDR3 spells CASTRGDLTEKLFF. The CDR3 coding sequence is TGTGCCAGCACCAGGGGGGATTTGACTGAAAAACTGTTTTTT.